This T cell receptor (beta chain) was observed in a study of T cells in women clearing cervical HPV infection. Study-wide background: Cases: HPV16-related CIN3 or worse on histology, a couple of invasive cancers. Study findings and constraints: CIN3+ cases had significantly higher TCR richness than controls; evenness did not differ. T-cell numbers per sample were unknown and may explain richness differences.

Each participant carried one incident cervical HPV16 infection only. As to this clone: Its antigen is as yet unknown. The CDR3 extends 3 residues past the end of the read, so its final part is completed from the germline J gene.

The method was immunoSEQ multiplex PCR; TCRdb's version includes in-frame clones alone and lacks a portion of them. Reported are some 46,000 clones; the ten largest clones contain approximately 40%. The CDR3 covers 12 residues. CDR1 GTSNPN and CDR2 SVGIG come from the germline V gene (reference sequence). The V gene lost 3 bases and the J gene lost 2 bases, with 7 bases spanning the gap. The rearrangement uses TRBV30 and TRBJ1-2; TRBD1 might be the D (5 bases). The sequence came from a woman between 18 and 75 years old with a cervical HPV16 infection that either progressed to CIN3+ or cleared (not recorded which). The sample taken for sequencing was blood buffy coat. The sequenced part of the CDR3 DNA is TGTGCCTGGAGACGGGGGAACTATGGC. Translating it yields CAWRRGNYG. The full CDR3 sequence reads CAWRRGNYGYTF.